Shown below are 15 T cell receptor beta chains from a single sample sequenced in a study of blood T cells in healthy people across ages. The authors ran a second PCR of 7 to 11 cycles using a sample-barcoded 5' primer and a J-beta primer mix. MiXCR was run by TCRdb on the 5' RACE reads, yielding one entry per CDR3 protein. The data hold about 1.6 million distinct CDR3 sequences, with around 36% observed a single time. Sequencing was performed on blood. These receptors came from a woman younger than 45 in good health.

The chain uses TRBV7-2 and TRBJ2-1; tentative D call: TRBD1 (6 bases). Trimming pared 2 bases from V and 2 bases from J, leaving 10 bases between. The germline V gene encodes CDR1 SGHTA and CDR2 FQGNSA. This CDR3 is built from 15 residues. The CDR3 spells CASSLRTVAYNEQFF. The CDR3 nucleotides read TGTGCCAGCAGCTTACGGACAGTGGCCTACAATGAGCAGTTCTTC.

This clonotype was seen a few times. DNA of the CDR3: TGTGCCTGGGACCTCCTCCGGGGTACCATCTCTGGGGCCAACGTCCTGACTTTC. Translated, it gives CAWDLLRGTISGANVLTF. This chain links TRBV30 with TRBJ2-6; tentative D call: TRBD2 (5 bases). This CDR3 spans 18 amino acids. Germline V gives CDR1 GTSNPN, CDR2 SVGIG (reference sequence). V lost 5 bases and J 0 bases, leaving 20 bases between the germline ends.

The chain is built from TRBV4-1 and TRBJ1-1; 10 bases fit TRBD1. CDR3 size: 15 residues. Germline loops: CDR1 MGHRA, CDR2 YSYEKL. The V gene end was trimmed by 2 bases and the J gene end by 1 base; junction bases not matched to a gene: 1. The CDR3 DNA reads TGCGCCAGCAGCCAACGGGACAGGGGGAACACTGAAGCTTTCTTT. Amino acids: CASSQRDRGNTEAFF.

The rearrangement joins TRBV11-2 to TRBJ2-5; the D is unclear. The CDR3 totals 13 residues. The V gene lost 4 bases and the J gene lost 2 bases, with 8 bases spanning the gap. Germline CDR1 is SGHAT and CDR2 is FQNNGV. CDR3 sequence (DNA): TGTGCCAGCAGCTATTGGCTTCAAGAGACCCAGTACTTC. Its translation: CASSYWLQETQYF.

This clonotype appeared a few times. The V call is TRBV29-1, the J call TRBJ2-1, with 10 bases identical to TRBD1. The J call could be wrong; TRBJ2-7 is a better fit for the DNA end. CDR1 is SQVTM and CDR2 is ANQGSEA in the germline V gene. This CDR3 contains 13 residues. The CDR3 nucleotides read TGCAGCGGGACAGGGGGAACCTGCAATGAGCAGTACTTC. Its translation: CSGTGGTCNEQYF.

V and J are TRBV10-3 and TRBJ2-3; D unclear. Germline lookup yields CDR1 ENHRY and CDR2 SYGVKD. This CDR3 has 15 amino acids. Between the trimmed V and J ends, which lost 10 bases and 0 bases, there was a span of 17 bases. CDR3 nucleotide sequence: TGTGCCACCAGCGAGGAGACCGCTAGCACAGATACGCAGTATTTT. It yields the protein CATSEETASTDTQYF.

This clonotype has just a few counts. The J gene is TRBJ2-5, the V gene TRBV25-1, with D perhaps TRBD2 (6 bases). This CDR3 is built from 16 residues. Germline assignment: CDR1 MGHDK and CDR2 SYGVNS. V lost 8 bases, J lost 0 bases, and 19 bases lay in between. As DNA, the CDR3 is TGTGCCAGCGGATCCACGCTTCTAGCGAACCAAGAGACCCAGTACTTC. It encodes CASGSTLLANQETQYF.

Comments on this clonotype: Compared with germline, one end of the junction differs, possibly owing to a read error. The CDR3 is CASSPTQGGGCTF. The CDR3 nucleotides are TGCGCCAGCAGCCCGACTCAGGGTGGTGGCTGCACCTTC. V usage is TRBV4-1 and J usage is TRBJ1-2, with D possibly being TRBD1 (5 bases). Looked up from germline, CDR1 is MGHRA and CDR2 is YSYEKL. The CDR3 spans 13 residues.

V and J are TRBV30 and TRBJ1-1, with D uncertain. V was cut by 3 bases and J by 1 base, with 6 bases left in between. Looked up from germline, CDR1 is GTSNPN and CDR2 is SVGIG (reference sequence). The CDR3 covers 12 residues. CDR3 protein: CAWRETNTEAFF. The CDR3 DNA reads TGTGCCTGGAGAGAAACGAACACTGAAGCTTTCTTT. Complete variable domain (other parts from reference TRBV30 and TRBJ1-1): SQTIHQWPATLVQPVGSPLSLECTVEGTSNPNLYWYRQAAGRGLQLLFYSVGIGQISSEVPQNLSASRPQDRQFILSSKKLLLSDSGFYLCAWRETNTEAFFGQGTRLTVV.

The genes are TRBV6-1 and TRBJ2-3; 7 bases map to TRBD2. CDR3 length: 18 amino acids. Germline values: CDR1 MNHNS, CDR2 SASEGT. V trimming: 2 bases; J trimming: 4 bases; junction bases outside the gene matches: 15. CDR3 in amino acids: CASSEYGPGGSAPDTQYF. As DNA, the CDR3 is TGTGCCAGCAGTGAATATGGCCCTGGCGGGAGTGCCCCAGATACGCAGTATTTT.

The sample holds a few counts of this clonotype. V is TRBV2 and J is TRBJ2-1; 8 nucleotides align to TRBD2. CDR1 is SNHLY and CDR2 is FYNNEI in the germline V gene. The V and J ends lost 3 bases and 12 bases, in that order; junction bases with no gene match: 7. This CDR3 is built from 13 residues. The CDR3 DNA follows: TGTGCCAGCAGTGAGGTTAGCGGGGATGCGCAGTTCTTC. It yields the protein CASSEVSGDAQFF.

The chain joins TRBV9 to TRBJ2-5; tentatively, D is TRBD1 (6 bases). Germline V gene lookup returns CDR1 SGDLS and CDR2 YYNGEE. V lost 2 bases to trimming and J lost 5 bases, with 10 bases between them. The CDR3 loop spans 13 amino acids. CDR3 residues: CASSVSQGETQYF. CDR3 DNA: TGTGCCAGCAGCGTCAGTCAGGGGGAGACCCAGTACTTC.

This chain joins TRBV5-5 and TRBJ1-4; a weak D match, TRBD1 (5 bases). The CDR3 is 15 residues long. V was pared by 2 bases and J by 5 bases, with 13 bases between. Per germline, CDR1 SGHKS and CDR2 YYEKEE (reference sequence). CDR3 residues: CASSFPEGTNEKLFF. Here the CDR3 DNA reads TGTGCCAGCAGCTTCCCGGAGGGGACCAATGAAAAACTGTTTTTT.

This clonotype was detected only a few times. This CDR3 is CASSLSTDTDTQYF. CDR3 DNA sequence: TGTGCCAGCTCCCTTTCGACAGACACAGATACGCAGTATTTT. The rearrangement uses TRBV18 and TRBJ2-3, with a possible D match to TRBD1 (5 bases). The CDR3 extends over 14 amino acids. V lost 6 bases, J lost 2 bases, and 12 bases lay in between. Per germline, CDR1 KGHSH and CDR2 LQKENI. The complete variable domain, with remaining parts taken from reference TRBV18 and TRBJ2-3, reads NAGVMQNPRHLVRRRGQEARLRCSPMKGHSHVYWYRQLPEEGLKFMVYLQKENIIDESGMPKERFSAEFPKEGPSILRIQQVVRGDSAAYFCASSLSTDTDTQYFGPGTRLTVL.

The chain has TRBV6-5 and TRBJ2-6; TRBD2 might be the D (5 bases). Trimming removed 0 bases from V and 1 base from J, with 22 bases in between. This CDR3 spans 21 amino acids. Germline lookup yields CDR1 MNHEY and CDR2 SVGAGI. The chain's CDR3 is CASSYSRFGVAHDSGANVLTF. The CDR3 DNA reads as TGTGCCAGCAGTTACTCGAGGTTCGGGGTGGCCCACGATTCTGGGGCCAACGTCCTGACTTTC.